This TCR beta chain emerged from a study of shared clonotypes between healthy human individuals (TCRdb year 2020). In terms of the full investigation: A couple of women and a few men aged 18 to 49 years were included in the cohort. For each donor, CD4 naive and CD4 memory were each run on three plates, CD8 naive on two plates, and CD8 memory on one plate. To estimate repertoire size and how much clonotypes are shared between individuals, the study performed deep sequencing of blood TCR repertoires from about five healthy adults. Libraries were prepared and TCR repertoires were sequenced by different laboratories using diverse techniques, in order to increase sequencing depth and limit assay-specific biases. Leukapheresis yielded between about 0.9 and 9.5 billion PBMCs per donor. Results the study describes overall, beyond this receptor: Because the study included only a small number of donors, the genetic and exposure-history diversity represented was limited. Compared with non-shared clonotypes, clonotypes shared by all four sorted-subset donors had higher generation probabilities. Pairwise subsampling led to the expectation that sequencing depth would affect the degree of clonotype sharing among donors. Sampling was restricted to blood, and TCR repertoires in tissues likely differ from the TCR repertoires found in blood. Across four donors, roughly 5.4% of naive CD4, roughly 3.5% of naive CD8, 2.3% of memory CD4, and approximately 0.42% of memory CD8 clonotypes were shared. Rarefaction of sorted-subset datasets indicated incomplete sequencing despite the large sequencing depth. Naive subsets generally had larger estimated clonotype richness than memory subsets.

Using the deep immunoSEQ assay, multiplex PCR amplified TCR CDR3 regions from genomic DNA. Extracted genomic DNA from each cell subset was spread evenly across all wells of several immunoSEQ 96-well plates, with each plate serving as a replicate. For sorted subsets, each replicate PCR was loaded with around 220 ng genomic DNA, equivalent to 30,000 or so T cell genomes. Purified libraries were quantified with a Qubit 3.0 fluorometer, sized on a Bioanalyzer 2100, and re-quantified with the KAPA Library Quantification kit. Each immunoSEQ 96-well plate was sequenced on its own single-read 150-cycle Illumina NextSeq 550 flow cell. The paper's processing steps were these. Because the immunoSEQ output held only junctional sequences and lacked quality scores, the filtering could not match the filtering applied to full-length reads. To assign V/J genes and CDR3, sequences were annotated using PyIR, a Python wrapper for IgBLAST v1.9, with IMGT germline references. Reads were removed for weak V/J assignments (E-value above 1e-6), missing CDR3, stop codons, out-of-frame junctions, or ambiguous translated residues. V3J clonotypes were defined as sequences sharing an identical inferred V gene, J gene, and CDR3 amino acid sequence. The percentage overlap between two repertoires was calculated by dividing the number of shared unique clonotypes by the size of the smaller repertoire. Repertoire richness was assessed with RTK rarefaction, the Chao1 estimator, and Recon v2.1 estimates of unobserved clonotypes. OLGA was used to compute generation probabilities for all TCRbeta clonotypes that the gDNA method yielded from a few donors. TCRdb mirrors the immuneACCESS table, restricted to in-frame sequences. Some clones are absent from its copies; in checked studies, under half trace to an unresolved V gene, and the reason for the others is unknown. V and J calls and clone size are those listed in that table; D and trimming were worked out from the DNA. For this sample there are roughly 2.2 million clones; approximately 93% appear just once. Clones ranked in the top ten supply 0.35% to 0.45% of the sample.

With respect to this clone: The antigen it recognizes is unknown. No much larger clonotype is one base removed from it; base qualities were not supplied.

The donors were healthy, HIV-negative adults who had no recently reported acute infections or vaccinations. All donors were Caucasian adults living in Nashville, Tennessee, USA. Magnetic negative selection was used to enrich CD4+ T cells, after which naive cells were positively selected on CD45RA and the negative fraction became the memory subset. Blood was collected by leukapheresis, and PBMCs were isolated by Ficoll-Histopaque density gradient centrifugation and then cryopreserved in liquid nitrogen vapor phase. Purity and quantity of every magnetically sorted T cell population were checked by analytical flow cytometry. Genomic DNA was isolated from each sorted fraction and quantified by UV absorbance on a Nanodrop 2000c. The clonotype comes from a man between 18 and 35 years old in good health. Some clones in this sample may be carry-over from other donors' samples. The sequencing sample was made of naive CD4+ T cells from PBMCs. The cell subset or site label of this sample denotes: CD45RA+ positively selected.

DNA sequence: TGTGCCAGTAGTATAAGGGTGCCGGGACAGGGCTTCTACGAGCAGTACTTC. It specifies CASSIRVPGQGFYEQYF. The chain uses TRBV19 and TRBJ2-7; the junction holds 9 bases that match TRBD1. V is pruned by 2 bases and J by 3 bases, leaving 11 bases of the junction without a gene match. The CDR3 sequence holds 17 residues, the cysteine and phenylalanine included. Only CDR3 DNA is held: 51 bases, read in frame from base 1. In the germline V gene (reference sequence), CDR1 corresponds to LNHDA and CDR2 to SQIVND.